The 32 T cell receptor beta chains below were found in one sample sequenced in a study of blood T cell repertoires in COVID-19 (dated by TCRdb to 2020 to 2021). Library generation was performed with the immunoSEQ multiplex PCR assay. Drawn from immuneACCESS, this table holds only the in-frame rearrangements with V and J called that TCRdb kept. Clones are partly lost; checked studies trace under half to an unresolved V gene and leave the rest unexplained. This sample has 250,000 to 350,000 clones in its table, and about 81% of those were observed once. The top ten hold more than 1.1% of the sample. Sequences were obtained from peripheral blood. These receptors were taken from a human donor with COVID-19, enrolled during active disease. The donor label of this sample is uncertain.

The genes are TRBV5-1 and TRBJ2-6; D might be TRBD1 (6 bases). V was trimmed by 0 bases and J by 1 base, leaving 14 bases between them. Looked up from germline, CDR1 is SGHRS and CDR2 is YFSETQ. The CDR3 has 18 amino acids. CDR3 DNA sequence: TGCGCCAGCAGCTTGGGACAGGCACTATTGTCTGGGGCCAACGTCCTGACTTTC. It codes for CASSLGQALLSGANVLTF.

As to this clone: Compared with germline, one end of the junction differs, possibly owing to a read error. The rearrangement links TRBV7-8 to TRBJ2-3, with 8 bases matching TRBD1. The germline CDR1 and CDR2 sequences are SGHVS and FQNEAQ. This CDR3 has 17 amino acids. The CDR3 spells CASSLGRRDRFTDTQYF. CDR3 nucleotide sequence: TGTGCCAGCAGTTTAGGGCGGCGGGACAGGTTCACAGATACGCAGTATTTT.

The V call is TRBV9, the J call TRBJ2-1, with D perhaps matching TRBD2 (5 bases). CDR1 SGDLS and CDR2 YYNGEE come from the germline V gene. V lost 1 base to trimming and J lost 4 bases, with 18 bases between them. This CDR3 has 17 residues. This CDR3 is CASSVLPPGSSYNEQFF. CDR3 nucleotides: TGTGCCAGCAGCGTACTACCCCCGGGGTCGTCATACAATGAGCAGTTCTTC.

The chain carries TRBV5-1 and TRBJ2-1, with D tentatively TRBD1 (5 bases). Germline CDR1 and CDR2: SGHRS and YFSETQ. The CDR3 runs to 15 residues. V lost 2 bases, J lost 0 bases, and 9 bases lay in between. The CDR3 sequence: CASSLDTGSYNEQFF. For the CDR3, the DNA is TGCGCCAGCAGCTTAGACACAGGCTCCTACAATGAGCAGTTCTTC.

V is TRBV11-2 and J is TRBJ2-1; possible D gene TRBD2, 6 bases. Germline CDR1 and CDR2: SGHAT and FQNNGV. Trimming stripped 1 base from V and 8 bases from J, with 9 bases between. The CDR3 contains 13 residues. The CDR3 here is CASSLATSDEQFF. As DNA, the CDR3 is TGTGCCAGCAGCTTAGCGACTAGTGATGAGCAGTTCTTC. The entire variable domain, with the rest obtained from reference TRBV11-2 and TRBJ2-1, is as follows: EAGVAQSPRYKIIEKRQSVAFWCNPISGHATLYWYQQILGQGPKLLIQFQNNGVVDDSQLPKDRFSAERLKGVDSTLKIQPAKLEDSAVYLCASSLATSDEQFFGPGTRLTVL.

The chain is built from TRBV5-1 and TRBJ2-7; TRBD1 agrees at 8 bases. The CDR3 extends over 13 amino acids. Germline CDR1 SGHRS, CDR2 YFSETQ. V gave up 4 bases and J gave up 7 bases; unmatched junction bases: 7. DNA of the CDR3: TGCGCCAGCAGCACCGGACAGGGCTGGGAGCAGTACTTC. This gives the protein CASSTGQGWEQYF.

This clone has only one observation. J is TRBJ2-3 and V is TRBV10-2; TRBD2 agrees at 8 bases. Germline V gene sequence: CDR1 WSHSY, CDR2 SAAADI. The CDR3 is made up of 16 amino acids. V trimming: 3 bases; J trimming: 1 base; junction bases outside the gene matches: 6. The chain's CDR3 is CASSDGGGRRTDTQYF. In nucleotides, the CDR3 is TGCGCCAGCAGTGACGGGGGCGGGAGGCGCACAGATACGCAGTATTTT.

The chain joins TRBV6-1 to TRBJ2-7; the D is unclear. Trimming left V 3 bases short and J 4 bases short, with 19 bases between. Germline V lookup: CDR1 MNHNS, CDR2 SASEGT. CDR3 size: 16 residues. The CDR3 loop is CASSDYLPPFGYEQYF. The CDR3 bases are TGTGCCAGCAGTGATTACTTGCCGCCATTCGGGTACGAGCAGTACTTC.

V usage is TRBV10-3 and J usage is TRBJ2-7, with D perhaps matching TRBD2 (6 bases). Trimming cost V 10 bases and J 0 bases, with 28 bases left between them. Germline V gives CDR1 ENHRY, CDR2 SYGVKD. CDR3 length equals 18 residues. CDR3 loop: CATCRGTHGGTGSYEQYF. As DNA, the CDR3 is TGTGCCACCTGCCGGGGGACCCACGGTGGGACTGGCTCCTACGAGCAGTACTTC.

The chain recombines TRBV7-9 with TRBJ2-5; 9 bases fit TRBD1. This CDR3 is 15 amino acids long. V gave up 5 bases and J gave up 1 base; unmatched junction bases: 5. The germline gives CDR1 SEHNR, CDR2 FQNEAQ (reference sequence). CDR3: CASSTQGASQETQYF. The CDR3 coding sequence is TGTGCCAGCAGCACACAGGGGGCGAGCCAAGAGACCCAGTACTTC.

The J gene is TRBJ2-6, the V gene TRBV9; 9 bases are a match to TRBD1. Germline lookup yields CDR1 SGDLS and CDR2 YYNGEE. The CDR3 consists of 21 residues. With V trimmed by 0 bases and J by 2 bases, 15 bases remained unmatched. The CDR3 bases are TGTGCCAGCAGCGTAGCAGCCGGGACAGGGTACTATCCTCCTGGGGCCAACGTCCTGACTTTC. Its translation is CASSVAAGTGYYPPGANVLTF.

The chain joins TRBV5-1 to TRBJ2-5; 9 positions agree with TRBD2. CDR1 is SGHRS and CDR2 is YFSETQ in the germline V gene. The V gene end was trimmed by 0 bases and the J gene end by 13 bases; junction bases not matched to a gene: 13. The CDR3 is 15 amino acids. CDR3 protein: CASSLALDSGSYPYF. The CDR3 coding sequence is TGCGCCAGCAGCTTGGCCTTGGATAGCGGGAGTTATCCGTACTTC.

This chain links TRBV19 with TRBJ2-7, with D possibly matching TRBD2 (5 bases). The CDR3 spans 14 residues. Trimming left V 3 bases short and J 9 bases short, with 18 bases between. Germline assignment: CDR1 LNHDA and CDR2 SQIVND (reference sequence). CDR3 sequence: CASSMSRGFSGQYF. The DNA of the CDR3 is TGTGCCAGTAGTATGTCCAGAGGCTTCAGCGGGCAGTACTTC.

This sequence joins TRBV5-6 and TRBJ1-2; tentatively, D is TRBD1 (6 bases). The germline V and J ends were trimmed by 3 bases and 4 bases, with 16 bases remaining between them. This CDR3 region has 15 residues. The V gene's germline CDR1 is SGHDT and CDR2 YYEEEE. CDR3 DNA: TGTGCCAGCAGCTGGGGGAGGGTCAGGGGCTATGGCTACACCTTC. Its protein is CASSWGRVRGYGYTF.

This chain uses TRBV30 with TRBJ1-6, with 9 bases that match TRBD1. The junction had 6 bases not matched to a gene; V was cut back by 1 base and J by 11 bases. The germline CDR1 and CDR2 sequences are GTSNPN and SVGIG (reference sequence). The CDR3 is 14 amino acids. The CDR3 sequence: CAWSGPGQGTPLHF. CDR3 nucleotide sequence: TGTGCCTGGAGTGGACCGGGACAGGGAACACCCCTCCACTTT.

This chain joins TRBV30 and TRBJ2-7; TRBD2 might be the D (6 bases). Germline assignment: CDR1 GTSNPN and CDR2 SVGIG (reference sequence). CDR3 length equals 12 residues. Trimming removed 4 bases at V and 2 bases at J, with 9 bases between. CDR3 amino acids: CAWKAGPYEQYF. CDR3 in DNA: TGTGCCTGGAAGGCGGGACCCTACGAGCAGTACTTC.

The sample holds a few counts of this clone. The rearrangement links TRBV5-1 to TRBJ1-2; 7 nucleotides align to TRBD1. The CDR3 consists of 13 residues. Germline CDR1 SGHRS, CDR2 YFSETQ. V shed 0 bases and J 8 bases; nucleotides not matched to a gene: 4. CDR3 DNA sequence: TGCGCCAGCAGCTTGGAGGGGGCAGGCGGCTACACCTTC. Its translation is CASSLEGAGGYTF.

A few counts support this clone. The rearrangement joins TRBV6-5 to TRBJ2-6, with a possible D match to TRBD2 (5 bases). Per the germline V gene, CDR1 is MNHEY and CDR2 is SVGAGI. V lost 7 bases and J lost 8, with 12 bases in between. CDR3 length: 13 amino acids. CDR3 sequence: CASTPGSPNVLTF. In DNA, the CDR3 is TGTGCCAGCACCCCGGGGTCGCCCAACGTCCTGACTTTC.

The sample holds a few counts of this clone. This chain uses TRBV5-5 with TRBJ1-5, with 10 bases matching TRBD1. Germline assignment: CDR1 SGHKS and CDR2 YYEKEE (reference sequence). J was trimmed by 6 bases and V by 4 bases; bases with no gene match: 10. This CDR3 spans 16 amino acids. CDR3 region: CASSQSGTGDFQPQHF. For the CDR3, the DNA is TGTGCCAGCAGCCAGAGCGGGACAGGGGACTTTCAGCCCCAGCATTTT.

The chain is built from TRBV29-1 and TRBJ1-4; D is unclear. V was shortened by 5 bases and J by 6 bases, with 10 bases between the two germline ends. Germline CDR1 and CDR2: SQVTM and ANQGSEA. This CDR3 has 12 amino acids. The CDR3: CSVKDWDEKLFF. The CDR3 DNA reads TGCAGCGTTAAGGACTGGGATGAAAAACTGTTTTTT.

For the CDR3, the DNA is TGTGCCAGCAGATTCAGATCCGGGACTAGCGGGGCCTACGAGCAGTACTTC. It codes for CASRFRSGTSGAYEQYF. This chain links TRBV27 with TRBJ2-7; TRBD2 matches at 13 bases. With 6 bases clipped from V and 2 bases from J, the junction kept 10 bases outside the gene matches. From germline, CDR1 is MNHEY and CDR2 SMNVEV (reference sequence). The CDR3 sequence is 17 residues long.

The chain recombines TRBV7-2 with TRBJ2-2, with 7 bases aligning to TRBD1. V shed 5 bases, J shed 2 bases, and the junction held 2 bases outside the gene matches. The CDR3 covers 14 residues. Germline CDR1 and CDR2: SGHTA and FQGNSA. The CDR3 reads CASSRDSNTGELFF. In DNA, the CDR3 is TGTGCCAGCAGCCGGGACAGTAACACCGGGGAGCTGTTTTTT. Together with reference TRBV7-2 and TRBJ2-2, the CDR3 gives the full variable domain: GAGVSQSPSNKVTEKGKDVELRCDPISGHTALYWYRQSLGQGLEFLIYFQGNSAPDKSGLPSDRFSAERTGGSVSTLTIQRTQQEDSAVYLCASSRDSNTGELFFGEGSRLTVL.

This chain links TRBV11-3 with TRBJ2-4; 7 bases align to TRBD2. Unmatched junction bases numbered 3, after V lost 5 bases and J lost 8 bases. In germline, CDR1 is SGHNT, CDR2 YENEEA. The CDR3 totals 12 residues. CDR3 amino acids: CASSRGRDIQYF. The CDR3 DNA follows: TGTGCCAGCAGCCGAGGGAGGGACATTCAGTACTTC.

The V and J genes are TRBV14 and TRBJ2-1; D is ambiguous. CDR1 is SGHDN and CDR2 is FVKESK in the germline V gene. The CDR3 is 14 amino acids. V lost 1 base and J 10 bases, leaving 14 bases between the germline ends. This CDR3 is CASSQVWSGSEQFF. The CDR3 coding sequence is TGTGCCAGCAGCCAAGTCTGGAGTGGCTCCGAGCAGTTCTTC.

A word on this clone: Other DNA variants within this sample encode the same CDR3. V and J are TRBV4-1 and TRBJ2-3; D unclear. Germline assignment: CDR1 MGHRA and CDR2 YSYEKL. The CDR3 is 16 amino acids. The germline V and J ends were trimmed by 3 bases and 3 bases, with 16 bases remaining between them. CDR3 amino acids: CASSHGRVARTDTQYF. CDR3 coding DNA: TGCGCCAGCAGCCATGGCAGAGTAGCTAGGACAGATACGCAGTATTTT.

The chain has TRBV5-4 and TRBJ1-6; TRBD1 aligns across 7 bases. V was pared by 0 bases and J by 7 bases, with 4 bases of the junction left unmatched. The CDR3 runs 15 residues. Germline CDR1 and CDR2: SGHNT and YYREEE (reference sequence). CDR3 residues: CASSLDRGSNSPLHF. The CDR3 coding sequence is TGTGCCAGCAGCTTGGACAGGGGTAGCAATTCACCCCTCCACTTT.

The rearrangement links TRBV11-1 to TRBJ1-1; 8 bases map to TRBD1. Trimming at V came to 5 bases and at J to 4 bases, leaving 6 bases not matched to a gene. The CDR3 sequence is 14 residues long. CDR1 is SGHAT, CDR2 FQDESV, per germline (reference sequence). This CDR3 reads CASSRDRIATEAFF. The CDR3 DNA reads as TGTGCCAGCAGCCGGGACAGGATTGCCACTGAAGCTTTCTTT.

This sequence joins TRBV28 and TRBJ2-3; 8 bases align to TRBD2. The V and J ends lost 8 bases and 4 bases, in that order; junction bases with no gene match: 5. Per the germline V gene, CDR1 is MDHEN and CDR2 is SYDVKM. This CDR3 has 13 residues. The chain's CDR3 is CASGAGEADTQYF. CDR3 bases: TGTGCCAGCGGAGCGGGAGAGGCAGATACGCAGTATTTT.

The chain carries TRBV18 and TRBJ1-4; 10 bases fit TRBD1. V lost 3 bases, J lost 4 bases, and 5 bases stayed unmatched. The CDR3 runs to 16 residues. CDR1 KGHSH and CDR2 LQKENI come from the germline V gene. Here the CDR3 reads CASSPGTGVINEKLFF. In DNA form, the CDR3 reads TGTGCCAGCTCACCCGGGACAGGGGTAATTAATGAAAAACTGTTTTTT.

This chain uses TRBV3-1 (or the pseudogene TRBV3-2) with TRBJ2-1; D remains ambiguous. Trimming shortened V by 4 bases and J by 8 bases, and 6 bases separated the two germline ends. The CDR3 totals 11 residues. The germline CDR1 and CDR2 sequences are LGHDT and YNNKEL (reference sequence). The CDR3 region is CASSLRDEQFF. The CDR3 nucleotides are TGTGCCAGCAGCCTCCGGGATGAGCAGTTCTTC.

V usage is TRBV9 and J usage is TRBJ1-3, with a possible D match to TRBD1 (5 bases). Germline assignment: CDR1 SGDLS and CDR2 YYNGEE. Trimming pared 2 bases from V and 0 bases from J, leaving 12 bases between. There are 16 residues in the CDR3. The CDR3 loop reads CASSVGDWSSGNTIYF. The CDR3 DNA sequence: TGTGCCAGCAGCGTGGGGGACTGGTCCTCTGGAAACACCATATATTTT.

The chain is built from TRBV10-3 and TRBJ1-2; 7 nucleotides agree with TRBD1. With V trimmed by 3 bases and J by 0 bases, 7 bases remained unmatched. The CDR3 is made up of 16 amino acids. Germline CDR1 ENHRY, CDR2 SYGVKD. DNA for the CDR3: TGTGCCATCAGTGACGGGGACAGAAATTCTAACTATGGCTACACCTTC. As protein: CAISDGDRNSNYGYTF.